These T cell receptor beta chains were read from a single sample in a study of blood T cell repertoires in COVID-19. This table comes from immunoSEQ multiplex PCR, and its TCRdb copy is limited to in-frame clones, with some not included. The table lists some 70,000 clones, 87% of them singletons, with roughly 8.5% in the top ten. Input material: peripheral blood. The source of these receptors is a man aged 50 to 59 with active COVID-19. Both conserved end residues are trimmed from each CDR3. D genes are given only for firm matches.

D | J | V | length | CDR3
TRBD2 | TRBJ2-1 | TRBV7-2 | 12 | ASSLAGTSDQQF
TRBD1 | TRBJ2-7 | TRBV5-1 | 13 | ASSLEPGGFYEQY
TRBD1 | TRBJ1-2 | TRBV4-3 | 16 | ASSQGLSGQALSGGYT
TRBD1 | TRBJ1-2 | TRBV9 | 11 | ASSPDRDHGYT
TRBD1 | TRBJ1-2 | TRBV6-2/TRBV6-3 | 14 | ASSPPGTGGAGGYT
TRBD2 | TRBJ2-7 | TRBV7-8 | 12 | ASSLGGRAYEQY
TRBD2 | TRBJ2-2 | TRBV9 | 15 | ASSVALAGGTTGELF
- | TRBJ2-3 | TRBV7-6 | 11 | ASSPRAGDTQY
TRBD1 | TRBJ2-7 | TRBV7-2 | 12 | ASSAGQGPYEQY
TRBD2 | TRBJ2-3 | TRBV5-1 | 15 | ASSVGLAGGPGDTQY
TRBD2 | TRBJ2-3 | TRBV3-1/TRBV3-2 | 13 | ASSQELAGTDTQY
TRBD2 | TRBJ2-3 | TRBV24-1 | 14 | ATSDPTSGRGDTQY
- | TRBJ2-2 | TRBV7-2 | 12 | ASRASGVPGELF
- | TRBJ2-2 | TRBV6-5 | 11 | ASKQANTGELF
- | TRBJ2-2 | TRBV27 | 14 | ASIPLTGSSAGELF
TRBD1 | TRBJ1-2 | TRBV13 | 14 | ASSLWGTGDPSGYT
TRBD1 | TRBJ1-2 | TRBV6-5 | 12 | ASRNLRGNYGYT
- | TRBJ1-5 | TRBV4-1 | 12 | ASSQQGFNQPQH
TRBD1 | TRBJ1-6 | TRBV5-1 | 12 | ASSWGQGNSPLH
- | TRBJ2-2 | TRBV18 | 14 | ASSPPQGRDTGELF
TRBD1 | TRBJ1-5 | TRBV4-1 | 14 | ASSQKTGVVNQPQH
- | TRBJ1-2 | TRBV7-3 | 15 | ASSRTVQEGEVYGYT
TRBD1 | TRBJ2-1 | TRBV7-8 | 11 | ASSIGTGVEQF
- | TRBJ1-6 | TRBV6-2/TRBV6-3 | 12 | ASSFEGYNSPLH
- | TRBJ1-5 | TRBV2 | 10 | ASSYSNQPQH
- | TRBJ1-2 | TRBV15 | 14 | ATSRDVRQKNYGYT
- | TRBJ1-1 | TRBV4-1 | 13 | ASSQYPQGVTEAF
- | TRBJ2-7 | TRBV10-3 | 9 | AISDEYEQY
- | TRBJ1-3 | TRBV4-3 | 13 | ASSSGDNSGNTIY
- | TRBJ2-7 | TRBV28 | 13 | ASSSHTSPSDEQY
- | TRBJ1-2 | TRBV25-1 | 8 | ASARDSYT
TRBD1 | TRBJ1-5 | TRBV2 | 13 | ASSGQGRDNQPQH
TRBD2 | TRBJ2-2 | TRBV7-9 | 13 | ASSRLAGGAGELF
TRBD1 | TRBJ2-7 | TRBV29-1 | 13 | SVQTQTGGSYEQY
TRBD2 | TRBJ2-7 | TRBV18 | 15 | ASSPVWTSGSSYEQY
- | TRBJ2-7 | TRBV2 | 13 | ASSERGHNSYEQY
- | TRBJ2-5 | TRBV7-9 | 10 | ASSLSAETQY
- | TRBJ2-2 | TRBV29-1 | 11 | SVGESPTGELF
- | TRBJ2-7 | TRBV6-2/TRBV6-3 | 14 | ASSYLGSTGRYEQY
TRBD1 | TRBJ2-7 | TRBV7-8 | 12 | ASSRTGSTYEQY
TRBD2 | TRBJ2-2 | TRBV30 | 12 | AWRGLAGAGELF
- | TRBJ1-1 | TRBV18 | 12 | ASSQNPGGTEAF
TRBD1 | TRBJ2-2 | TRBV3-1/TRBV3-2 | 17 | ASSTRRGRTGGNTGELF
- | TRBJ2-3 | TRBV28 | 15 | ASSHPPRLDILDTQY
- | TRBJ1-5 | TRBV7-2 | 13 | ASSFSGGLNQPQH
- | TRBJ2-1 | TRBV14 | 12 | ASSQVPIYGEQF
- | TRBJ1-5 | TRBV28 | 14 | ASSFGGNPPRQPQH
- | TRBJ1-5 | TRBV5-6 | 11 | ASSSSPGQPQH
- | TRBJ1-5 | TRBV27 | 13 | ASRNTGISNQPQH
TRBD2 | TRBJ2-7 | TRBV30 | 12 | AWRDGTSGYKWY
- | TRBJ2-4 | TRBV5-1 | 12 | ASSRDTVKDIQY